Listed below are T cell receptor beta chains from one sample, sequenced in a study of OX40 agonist ivuxolimab in advanced cancers. TCRdb keeps only in-frame clones here, not all; method: immunoSEQ multiplex PCR. The sample lists 70,000 or so clones, around 90% occurring once. The material was CD4+ or CD8+ T cells sorted from blood, obtained in a trial of the OX40 agonist ivuxolimab. The receptors originated from an adult with an advanced solid tumor such as melanoma, head and neck, liver or kidney cancer. Both conserved end residues are part of each CDR3. D genes are given only for firm matches. Rows may omit the clone size; those that give it use once, few, many or a size class.

NA,TRBD1,TRBJ2-3,TRBV9,CASSDLGQGTGTDTQYF,TGTGCCAGCAGCGATCTGGGACAGGGGACCGGCACAGATACGCAGTATTTT
once,NA,TRBJ2-2,TRBV14,CASSLRTWLGTGELFF,TGTGCCAGCAGCCTCCGGACTTGGTTGGGCACCGGGGAGCTGTTTTTT
NA,NA,TRBJ1-1,TRBV7-9,CASSREALNTEAFF,TGTGCCAGCAGCCGAGAGGCACTCAACACTGAAGCTTTCTTT
NA,NA,TRBJ1-2,TRBV28,CATKLPGRYGYTF,TGTGCCACAAAGTTGCCGGGACGGTATGGCTACACCTTC
NA,NA,TRBJ2-7,TRBV27,CASSLDEGAYEQYF,TGTGCCAGCAGTTTAGACGAGGGAGCATACGAGCAGTACTTC
NA,NA,TRBJ2-1,TRBV27,CASSSSTNRNYNEQFF,TGTGCCAGCAGTTCCTCGACTAACCGAAACTACAATGAGCAGTTCTTC
NA,NA,TRBJ1-1,TRBV4-1,CASSLRQEYTEAFF,TGCGCCAGCAGCCTTAGACAAGAATACACTGAAGCTTTCTTT
NA,NA,TRBJ2-1,TRBV28,CASSQPKREQFF,TGTGCCAGCAGTCAGCCAAAAAGGGAGCAGTTCTTC
NA,TRBD1,TRBJ1-5,TRBV19,CASRSATGTGKQPQHF,TGTGCCAGTAGGTCCGCGACGGGGACAGGGAAGCAGCCCCAGCATTTT
NA,TRBD2,TRBJ2-2,TRBV6-1,CASSEAGTTNTGELFF,TGTGCCAGCAGTGAAGCCGGGACTACGAACACCGGGGAGCTGTTTTTT
few,NA,TRBJ1-1,TRBV23-1,CASSQSSRGGHTEAFF,TGCGCCAGCAGTCAATCTAGCCGGGGGGGGCACACTGAAGCTTTCTTT
once,NA,TRBJ2-3,TRBV20-1,CSAPREYTQYF,TGCAGTGCTCCCCGCGAATATACGCAGTATTTT
few,NA,TRBJ1-1,TRBV25-1,CASSRTGFTEAFF,TGTGCCAGCAGCAGAACCGGGTTTACGGAAGCTTTCTTT
NA,NA,TRBJ2-1,TRBV4-3,CASSQNSPREQFF,TGCGCCAGCAGCCAAAATTCCCCCCGTGAGCAGTTCTTC
few,TRBD2,TRBJ2-1,TRBV2,CASRGLGSPSEQFF,TGTGCCAGCAGGGGACTAGGTTCCCCGAGTGAGCAGTTCTTC
NA,NA,TRBJ1-3,TRBV7-9,CASSFDSGSTIYF,TGTGCCAGCAGCTTCGACTCTGGAAGCACCATATATTTT
once,TRBD2,TRBJ2-5,TRBV18,CASSTGLAVGTQYF,TGTGCCAGCTCCACCGGCCTAGCGGTTGGGACCCAGTACTTC
NA,NA,TRBJ2-3,TRBV5-1,CASSLGSPSTDTQYF,TGCGCCAGCAGCTTGGGTAGTCCAAGCACAGATACGCAGTATTTT
NA,NA,TRBJ1-1,TRBV7-3,CASSGGLNTEAFF,TGTGCCAGCAGCGGTGGGTTGAACACTGAAGCTTTCTTT
NA,NA,TRBJ2-4,TRBV15,CATSRDLGGKNIQYF,TGTGCCACCAGCAGAGACCTAGGGGGCAAAAACATTCAGTACTTC
NA,NA,TRBJ2-3,TRBV19,CASSIRTSTDTQYF,TGTGCCAGTAGTATTCGTACTAGCACAGATACGCAGTATTTT
NA,NA,TRBJ2-1,TRBV18,CASSKTGRDGNEQFF,TGTGCCAGCTCAAAGACAGGGAGGGATGGCAATGAGCAGTTCTTC
NA,NA,TRBJ1-5,TRBV7-2,CASSLLGGRDNQPQHF,TGTGCCAGCAGCTTACTTGGAGGTCGGGACAATCAGCCCCAGCATTTT
NA,NA,TRBJ1-6,TRBV29-1,CSGDRSPLHF,TGCAGCGGTGATAGATCACCCCTCCACTTT
NA,TRBD1,TRBJ1-2,TRBV6-1,CASSDTGGSYGYTF,TGTGCCAGCAGTGATACAGGGGGTTCCTATGGCTACACCTTC
NA,TRBD1,TRBJ1-2,TRBV28,CASSHRGSYGYTF,TGTGCCAGCAGCCACAGGGGCAGCTATGGCTACACCTTC
few,NA,TRBJ1-1,TRBV6-6,CASSLQMNTEAFF,TGTGCCAGCAGCCTACAGATGAACACTGAAGCTTTCTTT
once,NA,TRBJ1-5,TRBV7-2,CASSPFGGTFNQPQHF,TGTGCCAGCAGCCCCTTCGGCGGGACCTTCAATCAGCCCCAGCATTTT
NA,NA,TRBJ2-1,TRBV5-1,CASSSELVSVGTEQFF,TGCGCCAGCAGCTCAGAACTAGTTAGTGTGGGCACTGAGCAGTTCTTC
few,NA,TRBJ2-7,TRBV12-2,CASRSLNWGPEYF,TGTGCAAGTCGCTCCCTTAATTGGGGACCGGAGTACTTC
NA,NA,TRBJ2-1,TRBV19,CASDQGFLNSYNEQFF,TGTGCCAGTGATCAGGGCTTCCTTAATTCCTACAATGAGCAGTTCTTC
NA,TRBD1,TRBJ2-1,TRBV7-2,CASSWGQLNEQFF,TGTGCCAGCAGCTGGGGACAGCTCAATGAGCAGTTCTTC
NA,TRBD1,TRBJ1-5,TRBV19,CASSSRDRGNQPQHF,TGTGCCAGTAGCAGCCGGGACAGGGGCAATCAGCCCCAGCATTTT
few,NA,TRBJ2-7,TRBV11-1,CASSRTGAASEQYF,TGTGCCAGCAGCCGAACCGGGGCCGCCTCCGAGCAGTACTTC
NA,NA,TRBJ2-7,TRBV29-1,CSAAPTSAEQYF,TGCAGCGCCGCCCCCACTAGTGCCGAGCAGTACTTC
NA,NA,TRBJ2-1,TRBV6-6,CASNGGQRYNEQFF,TGTGCCAGCAACGGGGGCCAAAGGTACAATGAGCAGTTCTTC
NA,TRBD2,TRBJ2-7,TRBV27,CASSSPGLGTYEQYF,TGTGCCAGCAGTTCCCCGGGACTAGGCACCTACGAGCAGTACTTC
NA,NA,TRBJ2-5,TRBV21-1,CASSGPHGDQTQYF,TGTGCCAGCAGCGGACCCCATGGAGATCAGACCCAGTACTTC
NA,TRBD1,TRBJ2-7,TRBV15,CATSKPGQGAYEQYF,TGTGCCACCAGCAAGCCGGGACAGGGGGCCTACGAGCAGTACTTC
once,TRBD2,TRBJ2-2,TRBV7-8,CASRNDYRERGGELFF,TGTGCCAGCAGAAACGATTACCGGGAGCGGGGCGGGGAGCTGTTTTTT
NA,TRBD1,TRBJ2-5,TRBV7-9,CASSLGTGEVLYTLYF,TGTGCCAGCAGCTTAGGTACAGGGGAAGTCCTTTATACTTTATACTTC
NA,NA,TRBJ2-5,TRBV7-2,CASSLEAETQYF,TGTGCCAGCAGCTTAGAAGCTGAGACCCAGTACTTC
once,TRBD1,TRBJ1-2,TRBV5-1,CASSPRQGSYGYTF,TGCGCCAGCAGCCCGCGACAGGGGAGCTATGGCTACACCTTC
NA,TRBD1,TRBJ2-5,TRBV27,CASSRQGTETQYF,TGTGCCAGCAGTCGACAGGGGACGGAGACCCAGTACTTC
few,TRBD1,TRBJ1-5,TRBV10-3,CAISERSGRGLPQPQHF,TGTGCCATCAGTGAGAGATCGGGCAGGGGGCTCCCTCAGCCCCAGCATTTT
NA,NA,TRBJ2-1,TRBV4-1,CASGGTGGGEQFF,TGCGCCTCAGGGGGGACGGGAGGCGGTGAGCAGTTCTTC
NA,TRBD2,TRBJ2-2,TRBV6-5,CASSYGWGRAVGELFF,TGTGCCAGCAGTTACGGTTGGGGGAGGGCCGTCGGGGAGCTGTTTTTT